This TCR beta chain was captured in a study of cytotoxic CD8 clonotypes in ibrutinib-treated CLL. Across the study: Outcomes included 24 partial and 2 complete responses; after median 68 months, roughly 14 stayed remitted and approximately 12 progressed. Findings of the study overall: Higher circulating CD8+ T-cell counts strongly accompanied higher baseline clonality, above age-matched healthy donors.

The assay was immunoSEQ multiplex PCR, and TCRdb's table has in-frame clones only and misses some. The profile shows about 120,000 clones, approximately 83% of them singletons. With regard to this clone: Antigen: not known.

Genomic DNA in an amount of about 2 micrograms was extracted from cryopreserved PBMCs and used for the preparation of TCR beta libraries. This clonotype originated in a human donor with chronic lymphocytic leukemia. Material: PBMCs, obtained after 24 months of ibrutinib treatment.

The CDR3 reads CAITHPDSYEQYF. In nucleotides, the CDR3 is TGTGCCATCACCCACCCGGACAGCTACGAGCAGTACTTC. The chain joins TRBV28 to TRBJ2-7; TRBD1 is a possible D gene (6 bases). The germline gives CDR1 MDHEN, CDR2 SYDVKM. The CDR3 is 13 amino acids. Trimming cost V 10 bases and J 3 bases, with 16 bases left between them.